This T cell receptor (beta chain) was recorded in a study of blood T cell repertoires in COVID-19. Study-level background: The study drew acute and convalescent COVID-19 samples from the United States, Italy and Spain. The cDNA or gDNA used as material had been derived from T cells, B-cell-depleted T cells, or PBMCs.

In the original analysis: Amplifying reference gene primers gave estimates of nucleated cell counts. Some clones are missing from TCRdb's copy, which holds only in-frame ones; the method was immunoSEQ multiplex PCR. V, J and clone size are taken as reported in that table, and D and trimming were inferred from the DNA itself. The sample shows hundreds of thousands of clones, more than 80% of them seen only once. Seattle patients were enrolled during active infection and followed longitudinally. Sequencing input: peripheral blood. The source of this sequence is a woman in her thirties with COVID-19, enrolled during active disease.

This CDR3 is CASSLLRGVDQPQHF. The CDR3 nucleotides read TGTGCCAGCAGCCTACTTAGAGGAGTAGATCAGCCCCAGCATTTT. The rearrangement uses TRBV6-2 or TRBV6-3 and TRBJ1-5; D is unresolved. Germline lookup yields CDR1 MNHEY and CDR2 SVGEGT. The CDR3 extends over 15 amino acids. V was trimmed by 6 bases and J by 5 bases, leaving 17 bases between them.